Listed here are 25 T cell receptor beta chains from one sample, sequenced in a study of shared clonotypes between healthy human individuals. The table came from immunoSEQ multiplex PCR; TCRdb's copy has only in-frame clones and leaves some out. The sample contains 2 million to 2.5 million clones, approximately 95% of which appear only once. CD45RO-negative CD8 cells positively selected for CCR7 made up the naive population, which excluded terminally differentiated effector memory CD45RA+ cells. Material for sequencing was naive CD8+ T cells sorted from blood. Receptor source: a man aged 18 to 35 in good health.

This clone came up once. The genes are TRBV4-1 and TRBJ2-7; D is perhaps TRBD1 (6 bases). V dropped 2 bases and J dropped 0 bases, with 20 bases sitting between them. CDR3 length: 18 residues. Per germline, CDR1 MGHRA and CDR2 YSYEKL. The CDR3 reads CASSQWGRQVRHSYEQYF. The CDR3 nucleotides are TGCGCCAGCAGCCAATGGGGTCGACAGGTTAGGCACTCCTACGAGCAGTACTTC.

On this clone itself: This specimen includes other DNA sequences encoding the same CDR3. The chain has TRBV9 and TRBJ2-3; D tentatively reads TRBD1 or TRBD2 (5 bases each). V lost 0 bases and J 6 bases, leaving 8 bases between the germline ends. The germline gives CDR1 SGDLS, CDR2 YYNGEE. The CDR3 has 13 residues. CDR3 region: CASSVVGTDTQYF. CDR3 bases: TGTGCCAGCAGCGTAGTGGGGACGGATACGCAGTATTTT.

The gene calls are TRBV30 and TRBJ2-7; 12 bases are a match to TRBD2. J gave up 2 bases and V 2 bases, and 4 bases lay outside the gene matches. The germline V gene has CDR1 GTSNPN and CDR2 SVGIG (reference sequence). There are 15 residues in the CDR3. The CDR3 loop is CAWSLRTSGTYEQYF. CDR3 in DNA: TGTGCCTGGAGTCTTCGGACTAGCGGGACCTACGAGCAGTACTTC.

The chain is built from TRBV6-1 and TRBJ2-1, with 7 bases lining up with TRBD2. The trim removed 6 bases at V and 2 bases at J, leaving 4 bases unmatched. CDR3 length equals 14 residues. Germline V CDR1 and CDR2: MNHNS, SASEGT. This chain's CDR3 is CASSVAGAYNEQFF. The CDR3 coding sequence is TGTGCCAGCAGCGTAGCGGGTGCCTACAATGAGCAGTTCTTC.

J is TRBJ2-3 and V is TRBV18; D is unresolved. Germline lookup yields CDR1 KGHSH and CDR2 LQKENI. Trimming removed 3 bases at V and 1 base at J, with 17 bases between. The CDR3 is 17 residues long. The CDR3 nucleotides read TGTGCCAGCTCACCCCCGAGAGGTGAAGTGGGCACAGATACGCAGTATTTT. Its protein is CASSPPRGEVGTDTQYF.

In this sample, this clone turned up once. The CDR3 nucleotides read TGTGCCAGCAGCTACGACAGGGGGGGCACTGAAGCTTTCTTT. It specifies CASSYDRGGTEAFF. The chain recombines TRBV5-4 with TRBJ1-1, with 9 bases that match TRBD1. V was clipped by 3 bases and J by 4 bases; unmatched bases: 4. Per germline, CDR1 SGHNT and CDR2 YYREEE (reference sequence). The CDR3 length is 14 residues.

The chain is built from TRBV27 and TRBJ2-5; D unresolved. Per the germline V gene, CDR1 is MNHEY and CDR2 is SMNVEV (reference sequence). Trimming shortened V by 6 bases and J by 0 bases, and 8 bases separated the two germline ends. The CDR3 extends over 13 amino acids. The CDR3 DNA sequence: TGTGCCAGCAGGGGTGCATACCAAGAGACCCAGTACTTC. Translating it yields CASRGAYQETQYF.

The CDR3 bases are TGTGCCAGCAGCCAAGACAGGGGCGCGGGAAACACCATATATTTT. Its translation: CASSQDRGAGNTIYF. The chain combines TRBV14 with TRBJ1-3; D perhaps matches TRBD1 (6 bases). CDR1 and CDR2 (germline): SGHDN, FVKESK. The CDR3 covers 15 residues. With 0 bases removed from V and 4 bases from J, the gap between germline ends came to 10 bases.

This sequence joins TRBV13 and TRBJ2-1; 7 bases fit TRBD2. CDR1 PRHDT and CDR2 FYEKMQ come from the germline V gene (reference sequence). This CDR3 is built from 14 residues. With 4 bases clipped from V and 8 bases from J, the junction kept 8 bases outside the gene matches. For the CDR3, the DNA is TGTGCCAGCAGCTCGGAGACTAGCCGGGATGAGCAGTTCTTC. This gives the protein CASSSETSRDEQFF.

This chain uses TRBV5-6 with TRBJ2-5; 11 nucleotides line up with TRBD2. The germline V gene has CDR1 SGHDT and CDR2 YYEEEE. This CDR3 is 16 amino acids long. J was trimmed by 3 bases and V by 3 bases; bases with no gene match: 7. CDR3: CASSSIAGGPKETQYF. The CDR3 bases are TGTGCCAGCAGCTCTATAGCGGGAGGGCCGAAAGAGACCCAGTACTTC.

Here the CDR3 DNA reads TGCGCCAGCAGCCCTGGGGAAGGGGCCGACACTGAAGCTTTCTTT. Translating it yields CASSPGEGADTEAFF. This sequence joins TRBV4-1 and TRBJ1-1; tentatively, D is TRBD1 (5 bases). Per the germline V gene, CDR1 is MGHRA and CDR2 is YSYEKL. The ends were cut back, 4 bases at V and 3 bases at J, with 15 bases in the middle. CDR3 length equals 15 residues.

As DNA, the CDR3 is TGTGCCAGCAGTTTAGTTGCACCCCCTCAGGGCAATCAGCCCCAGCATTTT. Translation gives CASSLVAPPQGNQPQHF. The chain has TRBV27 and TRBJ1-5; D unclear. With 2 bases removed from V and 2 bases from J, the gap between germline ends came to 16 bases. CDR3 length equals 17 residues. The germline gives CDR1 MNHEY, CDR2 SMNVEV (reference sequence).

This clone was detected once. The rearrangement uses TRBV6-5 and TRBJ2-5, with 11 bases that match TRBD2. V shed 5 bases, J shed 2 bases, and the junction held 4 bases outside the gene matches. This CDR3 comprises 15 residues. CDR1 and CDR2 from the germline V gene are MNHEY and SVGAGI. CDR3: CASSLTSGVQETQYF. The CDR3 coding sequence is TGTGCCAGCAGTCTGACTAGCGGGGTACAAGAGACCCAGTACTTC.

J is TRBJ2-6 and V is TRBV7-2; a possible D gene is TRBD1 (6 bases). This CDR3 region has 16 residues. CDR1 SGHTA and CDR2 FQGNSA come from the germline V gene. Trimming removed 8 bases from V and 0 bases from J, with 14 bases in between. The CDR3, as DNA: TGTGCCAGCGGCGTCGGACAGAGCTCTGGGGCCAACGTCCTGACTTTC. Translating it yields CASGVGQSSGANVLTF.

This clone was observed a single time. The sample carries other DNA sequences with the same CDR3. The CDR3 nucleotides read TGTGCCAGCAGCGTAGCTGGGGAAGATACGCAGTATTTT. This codes for CASSVAGEDTQYF. The chain links TRBV9 to TRBJ2-3; no clear D. The CDR3 extends over 13 amino acids. Between the trimmed V and J ends, which lost 0 bases and 5 bases, there was a span of 7 bases. The V gene's germline CDR1 is SGDLS and CDR2 YYNGEE.

About this clone: The identical CDR3 is also encoded by other nucleotide sequences in the sample. The rearrangement uses TRBV7-9 and TRBJ1-1; D is unclear. The CDR3 loop spans 12 amino acids. Germline V lookup: CDR1 SEHNR, CDR2 FQNEAQ (reference sequence). Trimming removed 1 base from V and 3 bases from J, with 3 bases in between. The CDR3 loop reads CASSLDDTEAFF. In DNA form, the CDR3 reads TGTGCCAGCAGCTTAGATGACACTGAAGCTTTCTTT.

About this clone itself: Additional DNA sequences in this sample encode the identical CDR3. The chain's CDR3 is CASSADQETQYF. CDR3 bases: TGTGCCAGCAGCGCGGACCAAGAGACCCAGTACTTC. The V gene is TRBV9, the J gene TRBJ2-5; D is unresolved. The CDR3 is made up of 12 amino acids. V lost 3 bases to trimming and J lost 0 bases, with 3 bases between them. CDR1 is SGDLS, CDR2 YYNGEE, per germline.

V usage is TRBV30 and J usage is TRBJ2-7, with D hard to call. The germline CDR1 and CDR2 sequences are GTSNPN and SVGIG (reference sequence). The V and J ends lost 2 bases and 3 bases respectively, with 14 bases between them. This CDR3 is built from 14 residues. CDR3 loop: CAWSIPSSYYEQYF. In DNA form, the CDR3 reads TGTGCCTGGAGTATCCCCAGCTCTTACTACGAGCAGTACTTC. The full variable domain, completed using reference TRBV30 and TRBJ2-7, is SQTIHQWPATLVQPVGSPLSLECTVEGTSNPNLYWYRQAAGRGLQLLFYSVGIGQISSEVPQNLSASRPQDRQFILSSKKLLLSDSGFYLCAWSIPSSYYEQYFGPGTRLTVT.

This chain joins TRBV19 and TRBJ2-7, with 8 bases lining up with TRBD2. Germline V gives CDR1 LNHDA, CDR2 SQIVND (reference sequence). The V gene end was trimmed by 4 bases and the J gene end by 3 bases; junction bases not matched to a gene: 5. The CDR3 has 14 amino acids. The CDR3 region is CASSTVAGGYEQYF. DNA for the CDR3: TGTGCCAGTAGTACTGTCGCGGGAGGCTACGAGCAGTACTTC.

This clone is a singleton in its sample. The junction departs from the called germline gene at one end, perhaps through a read error. V is TRBV9 and J is TRBJ2-7, with 9 bases fitting TRBD2. The CDR3 loop spans 15 amino acids. CDR1 is SGDLS and CDR2 is YYNGEE in the germline V gene. The CDR3, as DNA: TGTGCCAGCAGCACCACCGGGACTAGCTCCGACGAGCAGTACTTC. It is translated as CASSTTGTSSDEQYF.

CDR3 bases: TGCGCCAGCAGCTCCTACGTAGGGGGGAGGGCCTTGCTGACAGATACGCAGTATTTT. Its translation: CASSSYVGGRALLTDTQYF. The chain links TRBV5-1 to TRBJ2-3, with D maybe TRBD2 (7 bases). Trimming cost V 3 bases and J 3 bases, with 26 bases left between them. Per germline, CDR1 SGHRS and CDR2 YFSETQ. The CDR3 is 19 amino acids.

CDR3 loop: CASRGAGTTPYEQFF. DNA for the CDR3: TGTGCCAGCAGAGGGGCCGGGACTACCCCTTATGAGCAGTTCTTC. V is TRBV11-2 and J is TRBJ2-1, with 7 nucleotides matching TRBD2. The CDR3 consists of 15 residues. The trim removed 6 bases at V and 8 bases at J, leaving 13 bases unmatched. From germline, CDR1 is SGHAT and CDR2 FQNNGV. Based on the CDR3 plus reference TRBV11-2 and TRBJ2-1, the full variable domain is EAGVAQSPRYKIIEKRQSVAFWCNPISGHATLYWYQQILGQGPKLLIQFQNNGVVDDSQLPKDRFSAERLKGVDSTLKIQPAKLEDSAVYLCASRGAGTTPYEQFFGPGTRLTVL.

The chain employs TRBV5-1 and TRBJ2-7, with unresolved D. CDR3 size: 15 residues. V was trimmed by 1 base and J by 0 bases, leaving 11 bases between them. The germline gives CDR1 SGHRS, CDR2 YFSETQ. CDR3 sequence (DNA): TGCGCCAGCAGCTTGTTGGCAGACTTCTCCTACGAGCAGTACTTC. Its protein is CASSLLADFSYEQYF.

The chain links TRBV27 to TRBJ2-7; 10 nucleotides align to TRBD1. This CDR3 region has 16 residues. V lost 4 bases and J lost 5; bases outside the gene matches: 11. The V gene's germline CDR1 is MNHEY and CDR2 SMNVEV (reference sequence). The CDR3 nucleotides read TGTGCCAGCAGTTGGCTTGGGGGACAGGGGAACAACGAGCAGTACTTC. Translation: CASSWLGGQGNNEQYF.

This chain links TRBV5-6 with TRBJ1-5; perhaps TRBD1 as D (6 bases). Per the germline V gene, CDR1 is SGHDT and CDR2 is YYEEEE. V was shortened by 1 base and J by 1 base, with 9 bases between the two germline ends. The CDR3 length is 15 residues. The CDR3 sequence: CASSLNRASNQPQHF. In DNA, the CDR3 is TGTGCCAGCAGCTTGAACAGGGCAAGCAATCAGCCCCAGCATTTT. The complete variable domain, with remaining parts taken from reference TRBV5-6 and TRBJ1-5, reads DAGVTQSPTHLIKTRGQQVTLRCSPKSGHDTVSWYQQALGQGPQFIFQYYEEEERQRGNFPDRFSGHQFPNYSSELNVNALLLGDSALYLCASSLNRASNQPQHFGDGTRLSIL.